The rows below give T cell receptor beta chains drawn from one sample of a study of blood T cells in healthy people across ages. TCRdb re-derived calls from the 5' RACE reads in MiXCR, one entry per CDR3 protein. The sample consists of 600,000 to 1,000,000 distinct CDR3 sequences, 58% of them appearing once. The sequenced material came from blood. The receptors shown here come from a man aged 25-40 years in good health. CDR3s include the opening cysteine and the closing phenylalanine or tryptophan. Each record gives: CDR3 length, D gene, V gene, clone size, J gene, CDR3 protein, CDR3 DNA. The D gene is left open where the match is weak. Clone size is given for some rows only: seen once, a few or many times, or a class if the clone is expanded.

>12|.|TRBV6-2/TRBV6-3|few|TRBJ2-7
CASSYEYYEQYF
TGTGCCAGCAGTTACGAGTACTACGAGCAGTACTTC
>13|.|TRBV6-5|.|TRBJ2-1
CASSYVRNNEQFF
TGTGCCAGCAGTTACGTCCGCAACAATGAGCAGTTCTTC
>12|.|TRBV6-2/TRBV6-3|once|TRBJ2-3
CASTSRWDTQYF
TGTGCCAGTACCTCTAGGTGGGATACGCAGTATTTT
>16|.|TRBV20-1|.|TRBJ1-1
CSARIPGLAGNTEAFF
TGCAGTGCTAGAATCCCAGGGCTGGCTGGGAACACTGAAGCTTTCTTT
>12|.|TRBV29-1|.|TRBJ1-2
CSVQLAGDGYTF
TGCAGCGTTCAACTGGCCGGGGATGGCTACACCTTC
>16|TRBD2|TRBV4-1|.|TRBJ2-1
CASSQDGLAGYNEQFF
TGCGCCAGCAGCCAAGATGGGCTAGCGGGTTACAATGAGCAGTTCTTC
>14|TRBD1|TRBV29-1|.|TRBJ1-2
CSAQRDREVYGYTF
TGCAGCGCTCAAAGGGACAGAGAAGTCTATGGCTACACCTTC
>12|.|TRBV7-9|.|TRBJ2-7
CASSSRPNEQYF
TGTGCCAGCAGTTCTCGTCCGAACGAGCAGTACTTC
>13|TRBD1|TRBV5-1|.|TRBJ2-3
CASRGQETDTQYF
TGCGCCAGCAGAGGACAGGAGACAGATACGCAGTATTTT
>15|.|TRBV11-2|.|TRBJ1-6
CASSFTEINNSPLHF
TGTGCCAGCAGCTTTACAGAAATTAATAATTCACCCCTCCACTTT
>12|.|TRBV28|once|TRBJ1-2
CASSWGTYGYTF
TGTGCCAGCAGTTGGGGTACCTATGGCTACACCTTC
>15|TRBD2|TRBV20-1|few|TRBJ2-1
CSTKREGKSKGEQFF
TGCAGTACAAAGCGGGAGGGGAAGAGTAAGGGTGAGCAGTTCTTC
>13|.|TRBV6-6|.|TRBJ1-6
CASSPQSRSPLHF
TGTGCCAGCAGCCCCCAGTCCCGATCACCCCTCCACTTT
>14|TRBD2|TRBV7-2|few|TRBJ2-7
CASSLFREGYEQYF
TGTGCCAGCAGCTTATTCAGGGAGGGCTACGAGCAGTACTTC
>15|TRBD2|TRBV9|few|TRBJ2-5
CASSPSGLAIETQYF
TGTGCCAGCAGCCCCAGCGGACTAGCCATAGAGACCCAGTACTTC
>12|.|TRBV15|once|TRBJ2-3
CATSRRGDTQYF
TGTGCCACCAGCAGACGCGGGGATACGCAGTATTTT
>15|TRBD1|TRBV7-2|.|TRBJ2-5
CASSLQDRALETQYF
TGTGCCAGCAGCTTACAGGACAGGGCGCTAGAGACCCAGTACTTC